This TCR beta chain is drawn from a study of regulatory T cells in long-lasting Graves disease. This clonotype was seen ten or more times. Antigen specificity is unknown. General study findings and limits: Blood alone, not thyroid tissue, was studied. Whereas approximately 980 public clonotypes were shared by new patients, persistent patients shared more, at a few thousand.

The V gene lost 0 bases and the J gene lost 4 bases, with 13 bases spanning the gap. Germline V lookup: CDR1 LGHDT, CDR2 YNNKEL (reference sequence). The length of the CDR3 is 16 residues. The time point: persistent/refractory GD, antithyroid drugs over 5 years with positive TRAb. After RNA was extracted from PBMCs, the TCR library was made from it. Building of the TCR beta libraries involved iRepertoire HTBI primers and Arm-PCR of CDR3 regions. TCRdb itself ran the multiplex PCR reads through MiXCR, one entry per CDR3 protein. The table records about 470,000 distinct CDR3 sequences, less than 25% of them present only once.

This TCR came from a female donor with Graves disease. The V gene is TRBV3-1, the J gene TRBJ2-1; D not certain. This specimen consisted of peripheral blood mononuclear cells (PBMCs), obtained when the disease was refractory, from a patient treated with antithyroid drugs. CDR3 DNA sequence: TGTGCCAGCAGCCAAGATCTCACTATCGGATACAATGAGCAGTTCTTC. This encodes CASSQDLTIGYNEQFF.